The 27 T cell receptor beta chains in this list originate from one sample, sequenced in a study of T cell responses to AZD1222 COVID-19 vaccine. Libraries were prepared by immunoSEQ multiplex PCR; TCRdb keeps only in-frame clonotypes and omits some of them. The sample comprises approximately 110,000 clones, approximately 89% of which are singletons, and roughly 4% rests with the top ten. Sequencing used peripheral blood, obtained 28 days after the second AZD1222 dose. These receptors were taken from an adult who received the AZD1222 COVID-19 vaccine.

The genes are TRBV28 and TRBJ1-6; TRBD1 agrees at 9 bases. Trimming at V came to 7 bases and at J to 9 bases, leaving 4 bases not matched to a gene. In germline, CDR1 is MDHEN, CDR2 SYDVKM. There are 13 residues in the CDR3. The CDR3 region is CASIPTGGSPLHF. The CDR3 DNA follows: TGTGCCAGCATCCCGACAGGGGGTTCACCCCTCCACTTT.

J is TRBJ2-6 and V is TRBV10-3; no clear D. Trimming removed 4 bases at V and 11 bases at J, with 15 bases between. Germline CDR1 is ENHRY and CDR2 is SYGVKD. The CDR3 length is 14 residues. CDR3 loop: CAISVEPSVDVLTF. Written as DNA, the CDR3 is TGTGCCATCAGTGTTGAACCCTCTGTAGACGTCCTGACTTTC.

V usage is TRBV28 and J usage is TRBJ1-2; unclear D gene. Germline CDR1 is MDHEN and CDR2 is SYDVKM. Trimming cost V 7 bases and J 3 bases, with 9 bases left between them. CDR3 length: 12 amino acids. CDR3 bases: TGTGCCAGCAACCAGGCCGACTATGGCTACACCTTC. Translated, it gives CASNQADYGYTF.

CDR3 residues: CASSQKVRDSIPHEQYF. The CDR3 DNA reads as TGCGCCAGCAGTCAAAAAGTTCGGGACTCCATCCCCCACGAGCAGTACTTC. V is TRBV23-1 and J is TRBJ2-7; TRBD2 is a possible D gene (6 bases). TRBV23-1 is given ORF status, its function remaining uncertain. V lost 2 bases and J 5 bases, leaving 22 bases between the germline ends. There are 17 residues in the CDR3.

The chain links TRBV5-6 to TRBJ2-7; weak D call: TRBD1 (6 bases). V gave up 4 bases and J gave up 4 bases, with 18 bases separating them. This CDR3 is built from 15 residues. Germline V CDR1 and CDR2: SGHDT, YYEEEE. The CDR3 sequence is CASSQGKLFVYEQYF. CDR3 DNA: TGTGCCAGCAGCCAGGGGAAACTTTTTGTGTACGAGCAGTACTTC.

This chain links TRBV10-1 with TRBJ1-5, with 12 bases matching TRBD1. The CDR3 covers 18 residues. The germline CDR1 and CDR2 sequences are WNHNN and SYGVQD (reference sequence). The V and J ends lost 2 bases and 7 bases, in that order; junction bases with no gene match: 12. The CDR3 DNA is TGCGCCAGCAGTGAGAGGGGGACAGGGGGCTCGGGGAACCAGCCCCAGCATTTT. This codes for CASSERGTGGSGNQPQHF.

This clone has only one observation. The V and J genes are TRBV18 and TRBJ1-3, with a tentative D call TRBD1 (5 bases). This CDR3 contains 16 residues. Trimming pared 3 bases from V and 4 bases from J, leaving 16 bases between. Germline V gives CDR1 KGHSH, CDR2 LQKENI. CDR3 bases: TGTGCCAGCTCACCCCGGCGAGGGGCAGAAGGAAACACCATATATTTT. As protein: CASSPRRGAEGNTIYF.

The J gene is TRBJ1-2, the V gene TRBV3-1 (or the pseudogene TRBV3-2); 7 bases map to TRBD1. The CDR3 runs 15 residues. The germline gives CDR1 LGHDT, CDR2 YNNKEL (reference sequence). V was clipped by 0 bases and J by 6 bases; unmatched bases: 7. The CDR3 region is CASSQDAARGDGYTF. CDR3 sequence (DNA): TGTGCCAGCAGCCAAGATGCCGCCAGGGGGGATGGCTACACCTTC.

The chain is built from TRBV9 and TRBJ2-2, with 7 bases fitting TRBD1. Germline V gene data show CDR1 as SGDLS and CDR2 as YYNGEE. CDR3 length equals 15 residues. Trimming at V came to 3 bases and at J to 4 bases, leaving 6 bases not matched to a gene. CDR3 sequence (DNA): TGTGCCAGCAGCGCCTGGGACAGACCCACCGGGGAGCTGTTTTTT. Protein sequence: CASSAWDRPTGELFF.

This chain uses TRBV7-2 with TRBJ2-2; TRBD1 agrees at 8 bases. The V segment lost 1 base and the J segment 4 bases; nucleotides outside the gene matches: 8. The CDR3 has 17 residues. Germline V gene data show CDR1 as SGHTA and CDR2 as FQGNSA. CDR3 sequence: CASSLEPGGLRTGELFF. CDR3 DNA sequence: TGTGCCAGCAGCTTAGAACCAGGGGGCCTTCGCACCGGGGAGCTGTTTTTT.

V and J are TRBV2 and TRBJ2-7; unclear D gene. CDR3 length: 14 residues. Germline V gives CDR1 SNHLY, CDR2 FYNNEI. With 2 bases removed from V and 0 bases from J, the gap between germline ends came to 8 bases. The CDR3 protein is CASSERQSSYEQYF. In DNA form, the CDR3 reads TGTGCCAGCAGTGAAAGGCAGAGCTCCTACGAGCAGTACTTC. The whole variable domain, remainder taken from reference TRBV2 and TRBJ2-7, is EPEVTQTPSHQVTQMGQEVILRCVPISNHLYFYWYRQILGQKVEFLVSFYNNEISEKSEIFDDQFSVERPDGSNFTLKIRSTKLEDSAMYFCASSERQSSYEQYFGPGTRLTVT.

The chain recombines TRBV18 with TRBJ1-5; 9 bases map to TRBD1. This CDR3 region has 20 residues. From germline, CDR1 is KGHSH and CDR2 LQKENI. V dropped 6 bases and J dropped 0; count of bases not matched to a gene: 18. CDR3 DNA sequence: TGTGCCAGCTCGCTCTTAAGTCCGACAGGGGGATTCTATAGCAATCAGCCCCAGCATTTT. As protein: CASSLLSPTGGFYSNQPQHF.

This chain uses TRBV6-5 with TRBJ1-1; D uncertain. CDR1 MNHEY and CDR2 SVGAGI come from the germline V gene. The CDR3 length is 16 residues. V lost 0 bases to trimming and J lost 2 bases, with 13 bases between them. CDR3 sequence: CASSYSIGQTNTEAFF. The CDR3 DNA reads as TGTGCCAGCAGTTACTCGATAGGTCAGACTAACACTGAAGCTTTCTTT.

In nucleotides, the CDR3 is TGTGCCAGCAGAACTAGCGGGGGGGCGAAGACCCAGTACTTC. This gives the protein CASRTSGGAKTQYF. The V gene is TRBV3-1 (or the pseudogene TRBV3-2), the J gene TRBJ2-5, with TRBD2 identical over 13 bases. The CDR3 sequence is 14 residues long. Germline CDR1 and CDR2: LGHDT and YNNKEL (reference sequence). Losses at the gene ends were 6 bases for V and 6 bases for J; bases not matched to a gene: 4.

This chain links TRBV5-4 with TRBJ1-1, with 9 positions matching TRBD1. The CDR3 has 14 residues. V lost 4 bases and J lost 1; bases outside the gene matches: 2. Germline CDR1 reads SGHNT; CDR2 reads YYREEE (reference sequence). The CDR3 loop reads CASSPGQGNTEAFF. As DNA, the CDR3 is TGTGCCAGCAGCCCGGGACAGGGGAACACTGAAGCTTTCTTT.

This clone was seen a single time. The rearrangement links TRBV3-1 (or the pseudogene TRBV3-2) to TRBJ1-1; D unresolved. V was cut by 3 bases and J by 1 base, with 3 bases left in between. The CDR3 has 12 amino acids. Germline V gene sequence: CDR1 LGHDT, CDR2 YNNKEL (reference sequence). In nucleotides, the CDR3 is TGTGCCAGCAGCCAGCAGAACACTGAAGCTTTCTTT. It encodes CASSQQNTEAFF.

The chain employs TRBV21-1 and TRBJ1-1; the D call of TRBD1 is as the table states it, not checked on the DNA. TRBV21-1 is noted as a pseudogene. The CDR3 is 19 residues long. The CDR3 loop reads CASSTLGDSQIIRNTEAFF. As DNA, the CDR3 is TGTGCCAGCAGCACCTTGGGGGACAGCCAGATCATCCGTAACACTGAAGCTTTCTTT.

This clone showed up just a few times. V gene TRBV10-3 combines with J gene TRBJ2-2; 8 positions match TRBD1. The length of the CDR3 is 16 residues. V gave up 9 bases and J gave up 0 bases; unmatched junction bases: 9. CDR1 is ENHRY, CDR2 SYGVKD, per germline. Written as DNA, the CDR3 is TGTGCCATTTATATGGGGACAGGACCGAACACCGGGGAGCTGTTTTTT. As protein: CAIYMGTGPNTGELFF.

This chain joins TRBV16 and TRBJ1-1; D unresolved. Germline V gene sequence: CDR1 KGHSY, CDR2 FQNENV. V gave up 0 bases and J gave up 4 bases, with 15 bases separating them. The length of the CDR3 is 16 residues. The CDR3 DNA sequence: TGTGCCAGCAGCCAATCCACAGTGTTTCACGGCACTGAAGCTTTCTTT. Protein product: CASSQSTVFHGTEAFF.

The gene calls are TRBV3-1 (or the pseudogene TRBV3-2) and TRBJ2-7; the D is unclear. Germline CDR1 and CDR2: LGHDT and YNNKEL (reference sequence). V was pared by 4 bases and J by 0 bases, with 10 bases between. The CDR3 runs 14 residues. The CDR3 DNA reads TGTGCCAGCAGCCCCTACACGAGCTCCTACGAGCAGTACTTC. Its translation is CASSPYTSSYEQYF.

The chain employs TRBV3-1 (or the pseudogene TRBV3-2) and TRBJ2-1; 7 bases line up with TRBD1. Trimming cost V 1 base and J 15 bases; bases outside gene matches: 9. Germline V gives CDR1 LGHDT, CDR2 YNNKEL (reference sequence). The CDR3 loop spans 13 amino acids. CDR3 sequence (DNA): TGTGCCAGCAGCCAAGGTGAGAGACAGGGACCGTTCTTC. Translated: CASSQGERQGPFF.

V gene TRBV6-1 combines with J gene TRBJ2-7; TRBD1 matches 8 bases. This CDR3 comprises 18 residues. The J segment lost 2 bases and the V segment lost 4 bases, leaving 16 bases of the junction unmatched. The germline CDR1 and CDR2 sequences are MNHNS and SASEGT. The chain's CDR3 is CASSGQFRTGKRAYEQYF. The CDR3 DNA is TGTGCCAGCAGTGGACAATTTCGGACAGGGAAGAGGGCCTACGAGCAGTACTTC.

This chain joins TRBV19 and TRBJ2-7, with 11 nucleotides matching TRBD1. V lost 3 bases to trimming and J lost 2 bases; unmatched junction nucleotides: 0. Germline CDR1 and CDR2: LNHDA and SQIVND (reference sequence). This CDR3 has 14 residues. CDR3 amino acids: CASSMGQGAYEQYF. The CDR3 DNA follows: TGTGCCAGTAGTATGGGACAGGGGGCCTACGAGCAGTACTTC.

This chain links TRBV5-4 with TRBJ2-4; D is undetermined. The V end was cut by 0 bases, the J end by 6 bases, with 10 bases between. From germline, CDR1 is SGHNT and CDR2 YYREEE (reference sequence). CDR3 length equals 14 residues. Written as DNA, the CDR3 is TGTGCCAGCAGCTTGGGACGAGACGGAAACATTCAGTACTTC. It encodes CASSLGRDGNIQYF.

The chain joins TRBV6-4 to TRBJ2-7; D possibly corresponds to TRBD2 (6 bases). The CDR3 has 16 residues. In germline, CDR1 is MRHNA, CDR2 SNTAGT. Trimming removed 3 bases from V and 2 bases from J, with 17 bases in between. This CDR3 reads CASSDHGRGGTYEQYF. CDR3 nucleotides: TGTGCCAGCAGTGATCATGGGCGGGGCGGGACCTACGAGCAGTACTTC.

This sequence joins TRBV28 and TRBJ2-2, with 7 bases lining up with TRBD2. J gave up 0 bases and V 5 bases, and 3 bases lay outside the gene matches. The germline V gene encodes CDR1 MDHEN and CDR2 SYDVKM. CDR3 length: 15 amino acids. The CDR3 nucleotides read TGTGCCAGCAGTCCCAGCGGGGCGAACACCGGGGAGCTGTTTTTT. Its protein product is CASSPSGANTGELFF. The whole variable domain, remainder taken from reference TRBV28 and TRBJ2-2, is DVKVTQSSRYLVKRTGEKVFLECVQDMDHENMFWYRQDPGLGLRLIYFSYDVKMKEKGDIPEGYSVSREKKERFSLILESASTNQTSMYLCASSPSGANTGELFFGEGSRLTVL.

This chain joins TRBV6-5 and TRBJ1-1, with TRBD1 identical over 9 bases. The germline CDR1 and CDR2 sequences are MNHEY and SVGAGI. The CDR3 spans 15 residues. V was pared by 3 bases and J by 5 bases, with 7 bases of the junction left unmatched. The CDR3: CASSYQQGAGTEAFF. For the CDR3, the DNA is TGTGCCAGCAGTTATCAACAGGGGGCAGGTACTGAAGCTTTCTTT.